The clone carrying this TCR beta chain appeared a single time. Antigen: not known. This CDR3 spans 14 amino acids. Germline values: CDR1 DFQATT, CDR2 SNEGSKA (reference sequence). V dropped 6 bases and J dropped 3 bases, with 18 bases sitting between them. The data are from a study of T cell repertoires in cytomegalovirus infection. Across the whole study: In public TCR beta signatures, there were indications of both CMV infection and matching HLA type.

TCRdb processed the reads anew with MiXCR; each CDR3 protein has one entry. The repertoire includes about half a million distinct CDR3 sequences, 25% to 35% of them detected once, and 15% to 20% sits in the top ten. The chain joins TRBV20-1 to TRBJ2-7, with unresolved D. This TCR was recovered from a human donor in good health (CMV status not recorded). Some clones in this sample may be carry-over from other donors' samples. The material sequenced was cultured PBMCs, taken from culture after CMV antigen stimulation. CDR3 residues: CSASHQTEFYEQYF. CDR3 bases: TGCAGTGCCAGTCACCAGACGGAGTTCTACGAGCAGTACTTC.